This TCR beta chain stems from a study of blood T cell repertoires in COVID-19 (TCRdb year 2020). For the study in its entirety: Samples covering the acute and convalescent phases of COVID-19 were provided by collaborators in the United States, Italy and Spain. The prospective study material was composed of cDNA or gDNA derived from T cells, B-cell-depleted T cells, or PBMCs. The repertoires were released in a freely available public database intended as a resource for research on the immune response to SARS-CoV-2. The dataset comprised deeply sampled blood TCRbeta repertoires from subjects exposed to, actively infected with, or recovered from COVID-19. Where available, HLA class I and class II types were taken from metadata supplied by the sample provider and were not determined by assay-based typing. Samples came from the ongoing ImmuneRACE study (first 160 participants) plus 1,254 subjects from 6 global collaborators. Sample metadata almost always included a de-identified subject ID, COVID-19 status, age in years and sex. What the authors observed across the whole study: Clinical and demographic metadata were provided uncurated, with the amount varying by source and participant.

From the cysteine up to the phenylalanine, the CDR3 has a length of 13 residues. This entry keeps only the CDR3 DNA: 39 bases, framed from base 1. Trimming leaves V shorter by 8 bases and J shorter by 3 bases, with the junction holding 5 bases beyond the gene matches. Whole blood was collected in K2EDTA tubes by collaborating institutions according to the institutions' own protocols. For TCRbeta analysis, collaborators shipped samples as frozen whole blood, isolated PBMCs, or DNA extracted from either of those sample types. TCRbeta CDR3 regions were amplified from genomic DNA by means of the immunoSEQ Assay, a bias-controlled multiplex PCR. Under the source paper's analysis protocol: Within the assay, amplification of reference gene primers was used to estimate how many nucleated cells each sample contained. Sequence reads were collapsed and filtered to measure the absolute abundance of every unique TCRbeta CDR3 rearrangement. For each sample, productive Simpson clonality was calculated as the square root of Simpson's diversity index over productive rearrangements. Sourced from immuneACCESS, this table was stored by TCRdb with only in-frame sequences that have V and J called. A share of the clones is absent; for the studies checked, an unresolved V gene accounts for under half, and the remainder has no known explanation. That table is the source of V, J and clone size, and D and trimming were worked out from the DNA. The sample data list around 23,000 clones, and 86% of these were observed just once. About a sixth of the sample is held by the ten biggest clonotypes.

This clone was detected a few times. Its antigen remains unidentified. No much larger clone is present one base from it, and per-base qualities are unavailable. The sequence was collected from a human donor with acute or convalescent COVID-19. The donor label of this sample is uncertain. The chain was built from TRBV12-3 or TRBV12-4 and TRBJ1-2; TRBD1 aligns with 8 central bases. The sample consisted of peripheral blood. DNA sequence: TGTGCCAGCGCCGGACAGGGCTACTATGGCTACACCTTC. It specifies CASAGQGYYGYTF.